This is a list of T cell receptor beta chains from one sample in a study of T cells in Graves' hyperthyroidism and ophthalmopathy. TCRdb reprocessed the multiplex PCR reads with MiXCR, giving one entry per CDR3 protein. The sample has about 420,000 distinct CDR3 sequences, around 15% seen once. What was sequenced was blood. The receptors here all came from a woman under 30 with Graves' hyperthyroidism. Each CDR3 is given with its conserved first and last residue. D genes are given only for firm matches. Only part of the rows carry a size: once, few, many, or a class if the clone is expanded.

d_call	clone_size	v_call	j_call	cdr3_aa	cdr3_nt
NA	few	TRBV3-1	TRBJ1-2	CASSLKGLGDYGYTF	TGTGCCAGCAGCCTAAAGGGCCTTGGGGATTATGGCTACACCTTC
NA	many	TRBV30	TRBJ2-2	CAWSGGFDGGELFF	TGTGCCTGGAGTGGTGGGTTCGATGGCGGGGAGCTGTTTTTT
NA	many	TRBV6-2/TRBV6-3	TRBJ2-1	CASGFVSEQFF	TGTGCCAGCGGCTTTGTAAGTGAGCAGTTCTTC
NA	few	TRBV5-6	TRBJ1-1	CASSARGSNTEAFF	TGTGCCAGCAGCGCCAGGGGTTCGAACACTGAAGCTTTCTTT
TRBD2	many	TRBV12-3/TRBV12-4	TRBJ2-7	CASSSSLPGLAGEQYF	TGTGCCAGCAGTTCAAGCCTTCCGGGACTAGCGGGCGAGCAGTACTTC
TRBD2	NA	TRBV20-1	TRBJ2-3	CSARSGSSTDTQYF	TGCAGTGCTAGGAGCGGGAGTAGCACAGATACGCAGTATTTT
TRBD1	NA	TRBV12-5	TRBJ2-7	CASGLSGGPYEQYF	TGTGCTAGTGGTTTGTCAGGGGGCCCCTACGAGCAGTACTTC
NA	NA	TRBV16	TRBJ2-2	CASSSRSNTGELFF	TGTGCCAGCAGCAGCAGGTCGAACACCGGGGAGCTGTTTTTT
TRBD2	many	TRBV30	TRBJ2-3	CAWTRWAGGRKESTDTQYF	TGTGCCTGGACCCGCTGGGCGGGAGGGAGAAAGGAGTCCACAGATACGCAGTATTTT
NA	many	TRBV2	TRBJ1-6	CASSEEQGSPLHF	TGTGCCAGCAGTGAAGAACAGGGTTCACCCCTCCACTTT
TRBD1	NA	TRBV15	TRBJ2-5	CATSRNRGRGETQYF	TGTGCCACCAGCAGAAACAGGGGGCGCGGAGAGACCCAGTACTTC
NA	many	TRBV3-1	TRBJ1-4	CASSQWEANEKLFF	TGTGCCAGCAGCCAATGGGAAGCTAATGAAAAACTGTTTTTT
NA	many	TRBV7-9	TRBJ2-7	CASSFSLSAGNHEQYF	TGTGCCAGCAGCTTCTCGTTATCGGCAGGGAACCACGAGCAGTACTTC
NA	many	TRBV2	TRBJ2-3	CASSVGTADTQYF	TGTGCCAGCAGTGTCGGGACGGCAGATACGCAGTATTTT
NA	many	TRBV29-1	TRBJ1-1	CSVGRRARRTEAFF	TGCAGCGTAGGGAGAAGGGCGCGGCGGACTGAAGCTTTCTTT
NA	few	TRBV19	TRBJ1-1	CASSMEGISTEAFF	TGTGCCAGTAGTATGGAGGGGATTAGCACTGAAGCTTTCTTT
NA	many	TRBV30	TRBJ2-7	CAWSGVQAYEQYF	TGTGCCTGGAGTGGGGTTCAGGCGTACGAGCAGTACTTC
TRBD1	NA	TRBV10-2	TRBJ1-5	CASSDQGGIGQPQHF	TGCGCCAGCAGTGACCAGGGGGGAATAGGCCAGCCCCAGCATTTT
NA	many	TRBV6-1	TRBJ2-1	CASSATEVFGQFF	TGTGCCAGCAGTGCAACGGAGGTGTTTGGGCAGTTCTTC
TRBD1	many	TRBV7-2	TRBJ2-7	CASSLVQGGYEQYF	TGTGCCAGCAGCTTGGTACAGGGGGGCTACGAGCAGTACTTC
NA	many	TRBV3-1	TRBJ2-7	CASSQGPSYEQYF	TGTGCCAGCAGCCAAGGTCCCTCCTACGAGCAGTACTTC
TRBD1	NA	TRBV11-1	TRBJ2-2	CASSSPTLGQGASGELFF	TGTGCCAGCAGCTCCCCTACCCTTGGACAGGGGGCAAGCGGGGAGCTGTTTTTT
NA	many	TRBV28	TRBJ2-1	CASSQPGSSYNEQFF	TGTGCCAGCAGCCAGCCAGGGTCGTCCTACAATGAGCAGTTCTTC